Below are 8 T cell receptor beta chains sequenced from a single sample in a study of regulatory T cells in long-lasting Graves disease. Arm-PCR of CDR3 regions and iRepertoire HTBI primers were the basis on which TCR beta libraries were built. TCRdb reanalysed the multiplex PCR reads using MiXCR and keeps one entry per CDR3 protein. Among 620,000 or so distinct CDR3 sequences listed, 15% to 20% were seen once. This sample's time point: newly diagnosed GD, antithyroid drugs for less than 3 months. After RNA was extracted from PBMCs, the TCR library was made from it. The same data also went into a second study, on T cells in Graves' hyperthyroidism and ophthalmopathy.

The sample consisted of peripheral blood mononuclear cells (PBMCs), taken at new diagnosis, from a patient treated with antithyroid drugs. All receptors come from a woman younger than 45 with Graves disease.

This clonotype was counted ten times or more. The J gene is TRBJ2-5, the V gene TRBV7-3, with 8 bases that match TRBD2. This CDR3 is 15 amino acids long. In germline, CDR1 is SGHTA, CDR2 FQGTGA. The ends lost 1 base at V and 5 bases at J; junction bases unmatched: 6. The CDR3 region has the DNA TGTGCCAGCAGCTTAATGGGACTAGATGGGGAGACCCAGTACTTC. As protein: CASSLMGLDGETQYF. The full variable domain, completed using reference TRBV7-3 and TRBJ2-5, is GAGVSQTPSNKVTEKGKYVELRCDPISGHTALYWYRQSLGQGPEFLIYFQGTGAADDSGLPNDRFFAVRPEGSVSTLKIQRTERGDSAVYLCASSLMGLDGETQYFGPGTRLLVL.

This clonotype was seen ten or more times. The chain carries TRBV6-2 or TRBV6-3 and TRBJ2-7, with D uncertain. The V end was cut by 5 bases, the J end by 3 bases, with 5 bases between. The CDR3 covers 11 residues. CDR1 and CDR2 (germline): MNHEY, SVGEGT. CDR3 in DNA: TGTGCCAGCAGTGCAGACTACGAGCAGTACTTC. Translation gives CASSADYEQYF.

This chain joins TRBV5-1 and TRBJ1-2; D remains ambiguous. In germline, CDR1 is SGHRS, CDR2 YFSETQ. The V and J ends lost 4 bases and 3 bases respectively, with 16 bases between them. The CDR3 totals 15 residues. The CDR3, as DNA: TGCGCCAGCAGCCCGAAAAGGTGGCAGGACTATGGCTACACCTTC. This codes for CASSPKRWQDYGYTF.

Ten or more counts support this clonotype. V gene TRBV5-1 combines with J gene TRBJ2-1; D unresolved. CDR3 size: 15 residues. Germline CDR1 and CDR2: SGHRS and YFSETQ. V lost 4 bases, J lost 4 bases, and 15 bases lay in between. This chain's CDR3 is CASSPEVGPYNEQFF. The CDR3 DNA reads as TGCGCCAGCAGCCCGGAAGTAGGTCCATACAATGAGCAGTTCTTC.

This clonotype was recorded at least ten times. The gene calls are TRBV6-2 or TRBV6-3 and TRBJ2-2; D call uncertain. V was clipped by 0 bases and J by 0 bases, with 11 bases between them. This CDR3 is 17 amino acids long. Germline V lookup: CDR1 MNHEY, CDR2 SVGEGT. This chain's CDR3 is CASSYSNTRANTGELFF. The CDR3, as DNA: TGTGCCAGCAGTTACTCGAACACACGAGCGAACACCGGGGAGCTGTTTTTT.

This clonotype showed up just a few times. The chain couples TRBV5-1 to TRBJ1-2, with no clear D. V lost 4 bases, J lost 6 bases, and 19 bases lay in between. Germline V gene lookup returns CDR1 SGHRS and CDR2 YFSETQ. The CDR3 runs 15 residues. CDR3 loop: CASSAQPLVPHGYTF. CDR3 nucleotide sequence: TGCGCCAGCAGCGCCCAACCCTTAGTTCCCCATGGCTACACCTTC.

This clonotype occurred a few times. In DNA form, the CDR3 reads TGTGCCAGTAGTATCCATGGAGCAGGCGGCTACGAGCAGTACTTC. Residues: CASSIHGAGGYEQYF. This sequence joins TRBV19 and TRBJ2-7; D remains ambiguous. Trimming took off 3 bases at V and 3 bases at J, with 15 bases between the two ends. This CDR3 has 15 residues. Per the germline V gene, CDR1 is LNHDA and CDR2 is SQIVND (reference sequence).

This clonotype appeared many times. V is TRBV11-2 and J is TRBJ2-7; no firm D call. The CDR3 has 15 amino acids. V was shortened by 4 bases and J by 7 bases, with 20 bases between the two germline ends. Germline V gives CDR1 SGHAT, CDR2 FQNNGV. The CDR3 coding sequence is TGTGCCAGCAGCTCCCGACCGAACCCTCTGGAGGAGCAGTACTTC. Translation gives CASSSRPNPLEEQYF.